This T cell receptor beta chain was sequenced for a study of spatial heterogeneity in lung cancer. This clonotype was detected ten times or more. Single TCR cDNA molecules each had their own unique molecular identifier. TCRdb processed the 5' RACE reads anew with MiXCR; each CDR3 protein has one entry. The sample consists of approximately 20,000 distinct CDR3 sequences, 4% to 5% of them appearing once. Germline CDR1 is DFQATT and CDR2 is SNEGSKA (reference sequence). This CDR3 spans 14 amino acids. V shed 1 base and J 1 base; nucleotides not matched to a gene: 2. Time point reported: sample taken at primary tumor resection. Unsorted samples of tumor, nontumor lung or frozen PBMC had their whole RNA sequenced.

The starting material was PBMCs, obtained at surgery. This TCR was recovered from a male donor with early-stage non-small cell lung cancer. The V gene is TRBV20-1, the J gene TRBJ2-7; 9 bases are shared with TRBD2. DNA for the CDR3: TGCAGTGCTAGAGGCCTAGCGGGGTCCTACGAGCAGTACTTC. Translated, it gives CSARGLAGSYEQYF.